This T cell receptor beta chain was captured in a study of molecular identifiers for immune sequencing clone quantification. Study-wide results and caveats: In cases of identical TCR molecules sharing a barcode, highly expanded clone sizes could be underestimated.

TCRdb passed the PCR reads through MiXCR, listing each CDR3 protein once. The sample contains approximately 93,000 distinct CDR3 sequences, 20% to 30% of which appear only once. This CDR3 region has 15 residues. Germline loops: CDR1 SGHVS, CDR2 FQNEAQ. Trimming removed 3 bases from V and 4 bases from J; junction bases left unmatched: 7. This clonotype was found many times. The antigen is unknown. With 10%, 30% or 50% of RNA, roughly 18,000 to 1,100,000 naive CD8 T cells were sequenced. The CD8+CD4-CCR7+CD45RA+ phenotype defined the sorted naive CD8 T cells. The source is a human donor in good health. Some libraries in this study had Jurkat cell RNA spiked in. The source material was naive CD8+ T cells from blood, with Jurkat cell RNA spiked in. The sample's subset: FACS-sorted CD8+CD4-CCR7+CD45RA+ naive T cells. The gene calls are TRBV7-8 and TRBJ1-2, with 8 bases identical to TRBD1. The CDR3 spells CASSFNDGTGYGYTF. Written as DNA, the CDR3 is TGTGCCAGCAGCTTCAACGACGGGACAGGCTATGGCTACACCTTC.